This T cell receptor (beta chain) was recovered during a study of cytotoxic CD8 clonotypes in ibrutinib-treated CLL. Whole-study context: The subjects consisted of about a dozen relapsed/refractory and around 15 treatment-naive individuals, with fewer than 18 IGHV unmutated. Per sample, productive templates averaged roughly 230,000 and productive rearrangements averaged about 100,000.

Assay used: immunoSEQ multiplex PCR; TCRdb lists only in-frame clones, some missing. Among about 24,000 clones, around four fifths were seen once, and the ten largest hold around 8.3%. In germline, CDR1 is SGHNT, CDR2 YENEEA. This CDR3 contains 15 residues. V lost 4 bases, J lost 7 bases, and 6 bases stayed unmatched. In the case of this clone: The antigen is undetermined.

Whole-study findings and limits: Baseline clonality exceeded age-matched healthy donors and tracked circulating CD8+ T-cell counts. Public clonotypes were rare and shrank or held steady on treatment.

Source: PBMCs, taken before ibrutinib treatment. The gene calls are TRBV11-3 and TRBJ2-2; 10 bases map to TRBD2. This TCR was sampled from a human donor with chronic lymphocytic leukemia. As DNA, the CDR3 is TGTGCCAGCAGCTCTCTAGCGGGAGTGGGCGGGGAGCTGTTTTTT. This codes for CASSSLAGVGGELFF. The variable domain in full, completed from reference TRBV11-3 and TRBJ2-2, reads EAGVVQSPRYKIIEKKQPVAFWCNPISGHNTLYWYLQNLGQGPELLIRYENEEAVDDSQLPKDRFSAERLKGVDSTLKIQPAELGDSAVYLCASSSLAGVGGELFFGEGSRLTVL.